This T cell receptor beta chain was sequenced for a study of blood T cell repertoires in COVID-19. Study context: Sample material is recorded as cDNA or gDNA derived from T cells, B-cell-depleted T cells, or PBMCs.

The CDR3 extends over 17 amino acids. V lost 7 bases to trimming and J lost 5 bases, with 25 bases between them. Germline V gene lookup returns CDR1 SGHAT and CDR2 FQNNGV. In the authors' methods: Reference gene primer amplification gave nucleated cell count estimates. This table comes from immunoSEQ multiplex PCR, and its TCRdb copy is limited to in-frame clones, with some not included. V, J and clone size were drawn from that table, and D and trimming were deduced from the DNA. The sample lists some 200,000 clones, about 88% occurring once. Sequenced: peripheral blood. The receptor was isolated from a man in his forties or fifties with COVID-19, enrolled during active disease. The rearrangement uses TRBV11-2 and TRBJ2-3, with a weak D call TRBD1 (6 bases). DNA of the CDR3: TGTGCCAGCAAGGGAGAGAGGGGGAGTCATGTGGTAGATACGCAGTATTTT. This encodes CASKGERGSHVVDTQYF.